This passage covers 8 T cell receptor beta chains from one sample sequenced in a study of immune evolution from preneoplasia to lung adenocarcinoma. Sequenced by immunoSEQ multiplex PCR; TCRdb stores in-frame clones only, minus some. Counted here are 6,200 or so clones, roughly four fifths occurring once; the ten biggest clones make up approximately 12%. The specimen sequenced was FFPE minimally invasive lung adenocarcinoma tissue. The receptor source for this set is a person aged 70 to 79 with lung adenocarcinoma.

The chain joins TRBV9 to TRBJ1-3, with TRBD1 as a possible D gene (5 bases). The V gene lost 4 bases and the J gene lost 4 bases, with 12 bases spanning the gap. This CDR3 comprises 14 residues. Germline V lookup: CDR1 SGDLS, CDR2 YYNGEE. CDR3 nucleotides: TGTGCCAGCAGCTCCAGGGATTCCGGAAACACCATATATTTT. This codes for CASSSRDSGNTIYF.

The chain links TRBV7-3 to TRBJ1-5, with 8 bases identical to TRBD1. Germline assignment: CDR1 SGHTA and CDR2 FQGTGA. Trimming took 5 bases from V and 6 from J; bases not matched to a gene: 12. The CDR3 has 16 residues. The CDR3 loop reads CASSTRDRSGGQPQHF. DNA of the CDR3: TGTGCCAGCAGCACCCGGGACAGGTCGGGCGGTCAGCCCCAGCATTTT.

This clone was found a few times. This chain uses TRBV9 with TRBJ2-1; maybe TRBD2 (5 bases). V was clipped by 0 bases and J by 8 bases, with 15 bases between them. The germline CDR1 and CDR2 sequences are SGDLS and YYNGEE. The CDR3 covers 15 residues. The DNA for the CDR3 is TGTGCCAGCAGCGTAGGAGGGATCAGCGGAGATGAGCAGTTCTTC. It codes for CASSVGGISGDEQFF.

In its sample, this clone was seen once. The chain recombines TRBV5-6 with TRBJ1-2; no firm D call. This CDR3 is built from 15 residues. V was clipped by 0 bases and J by 4 bases, with 13 bases between them. The germline V gene encodes CDR1 SGHDT and CDR2 YYEEEE. Written as DNA, the CDR3 is TGTGCCAGCAGCTTGGAGGGCAGTCCATCCTATGGCTACACCTTC. Protein product: CASSLEGSPSYGYTF. The full variable domain, with the rest looked up from reference TRBV5-6 and TRBJ1-2, is DAGVTQSPTHLIKTRGQQVTLRCSPKSGHDTVSWYQQALGQGPQFIFQYYEEEERQRGNFPDRFSGHQFPNYSSELNVNALLLGDSALYLCASSLEGSPSYGYTFGSGTRLTVV.

V is TRBV25-1 and J is TRBJ2-3; D not certain. The CDR3 runs 13 residues. The germline gives CDR1 MGHDK, CDR2 SYGVNS. V was shortened by 2 bases and J by 3 bases, with 6 bases between the two germline ends. Written as DNA, the CDR3 is TGTGCCAGCAGTGAAGTCCGGACAGATACGCAGTATTTT. Amino acid sequence: CASSEVRTDTQYF.

This clone was found a few times. The chain couples TRBV27 to TRBJ2-7, with D possibly called TRBD1 or TRBD2 (5 bases each). This CDR3 region has 14 residues. CDR1 is MNHEY and CDR2 is SMNVEV in the germline V gene (reference sequence). V lost 5 bases and J 4 bases, leaving 15 bases between the germline ends. The CDR3 sequence is CASSRDGLEYEQYF. The CDR3 DNA is TGTGCCAGCAGTCGGGACGGACTTGAGTACGAGCAGTACTTC.

There are a few counts of this clone. The rearrangement uses TRBV6-1 and TRBJ1-1; no reliable D call. Germline values: CDR1 MNHNS, CDR2 SASEGT. The CDR3 totals 13 residues. Deletions cut 3 bases from V and 11 bases from J, with 16 bases between. The CDR3 nucleotides read TGTGCCAGCAGTGATTCAATTCAGACGACGGCTTTCTTT. This codes for CASSDSIQTTAFF.

The chain has TRBV7-6 and TRBJ2-2; TRBD2 agrees at 12 bases. The CDR3 totals 18 residues. V shed 5 bases and J 0 bases; nucleotides not matched to a gene: 7. The germline CDR1 and CDR2 sequences are SGHVS and FNYEAQ. CDR3 sequence: CASSARLAGDTNTGELFF. The CDR3 DNA follows: TGTGCCAGCAGCGCCCGACTAGCGGGGGATACGAACACCGGGGAGCTGTTTTTT. The entire variable domain, with the rest obtained from reference TRBV7-6 and TRBJ2-2, is as follows: GAGVSQSPRYKVTKRGQDVALRCDPISGHVSLYWYRQALGQGPEFLTYFNYEAQQDKSGLPNDRFSAERPEGSISTLTIQRTEQRDSAMYRCASSARLAGDTNTGELFFGEGSRLTVL.